Below are 25 T cell receptor beta chains sequenced from a single sample in a study of blood T cell repertoires in COVID-19. TCRdb keeps only in-frame clones here, not all; method: immunoSEQ multiplex PCR. The table shows around 40,000 clones, with approximately 91% occurring only once. Material for sequencing was peripheral blood. The source is a human donor in a cohort sampled during active COVID-19.

The V call is TRBV7-9, the J call TRBJ2-7, with 8 bases identical to TRBD1. V was clipped by 4 bases and J by 5 bases; unmatched bases: 7. The CDR3 length is 14 residues. The V gene's germline CDR1 is SEHNR and CDR2 FQNEAQ (reference sequence). The chain's CDR3 is CASSWETGVDEQYF. CDR3 DNA: TGTGCCAGCAGCTGGGAGACAGGGGTGGACGAGCAGTACTTC. Full variable domain (outside the CDR3, taken from reference TRBV7-9 and TRBJ2-7): DTGVSQNPRHKITKRGQNVTFRCDPISEHNRLYWYRQTLGQGPEFLTYFQNEAQLEKSRLLSDRFSAERPKGSFSTLEIQRTEQGDSAMYLCASSWETGVDEQYFGPGTRLTVT.

This chain connects TRBV7-8 to TRBJ2-1; TRBD2 agrees at 9 bases. This CDR3 region has 20 residues. Germline V lookup: CDR1 SGHVS, CDR2 FQNEAQ. The J segment lost 7 bases and the V segment lost 2 bases, leaving 21 bases of the junction unmatched. CDR3 in DNA: TGTGCCAGCAGCTTAAGGGGGAGGACTAGCGCGGGGGCGTTTGGGAATGAGCAGTTCTTC. Residues: CASSLRGRTSAGAFGNEQFF.

The V gene is TRBV7-2, the J gene TRBJ1-4; D gene ambiguous. Between the trimmed V and J ends, which lost 0 bases and 8 bases, there was a span of 13 bases. Germline V lookup: CDR1 SGHTA, CDR2 FQGNSA. The CDR3 is 15 residues long. The CDR3 spells CASSLASGEWEKLFF. The CDR3 coding sequence is TGTGCCAGCAGCTTAGCTAGCGGGGAGTGGGAAAAACTGTTTTTT.

The J gene is TRBJ2-5, the V gene TRBV9; D unresolved. V was cut by 0 bases and J by 2 bases, with 5 bases left in between. This CDR3 is built from 13 residues. CDR1 SGDLS and CDR2 YYNGEE come from the germline V gene. CDR3 protein: CASSVGVQETQYF. The CDR3 region has the DNA TGTGCCAGCAGCGTAGGAGTACAAGAGACCCAGTACTTC.

V gene TRBV6-5 combines with J gene TRBJ2-5; 15 bases map to TRBD2. CDR1 is MNHEY, CDR2 SVGAGI, per germline. The CDR3 has 16 residues. V was clipped by 3 bases and J by 7 bases; unmatched bases: 6. The CDR3 sequence: CASSYWTSGGEGTQYF. The CDR3 bases are TGTGCCAGCAGTTATTGGACTAGCGGGGGGGAGGGGACCCAGTACTTC.

V is TRBV7-2 and J is TRBJ1-2; TRBD1 aligns across 10 bases. The V segment lost 5 bases and the J segment 6 bases; nucleotides outside the gene matches: 6. Germline lookup yields CDR1 SGHTA and CDR2 FQGNSA. The length of the CDR3 is 14 residues. CDR3 in amino acids: CASSPRTGGHGYTF. CDR3 nucleotide sequence: TGTGCCAGCAGCCCTCGGACAGGGGGTCATGGCTACACCTTC.

The chain carries TRBV30 and TRBJ1-6; D ambiguous. This CDR3 is built from 17 residues. CDR1 is GTSNPN, CDR2 SVGIG, per germline (reference sequence). Trimming shortened V by 0 bases and J by 0 bases, and 12 bases separated the two germline ends. The CDR3 here is CAWSVRGASSYNSPLHF. The CDR3 nucleotides are TGTGCCTGGAGTGTACGGGGAGCGAGCTCCTATAATTCACCCCTCCACTTT.

V and J are TRBV29-1 and TRBJ1-2; TRBD1 agrees at 7 bases. CDR3 length: 13 amino acids. Germline lookup yields CDR1 SQVTM and CDR2 ANQGSEA. Trimming took 7 bases from V and 4 from J; bases not matched to a gene: 9. The DNA of the CDR3 is TGCAGCGGCTTCACAGGGGACGGCTATGGCTACACCTTC. Translation gives CSGFTGDGYGYTF. Combining the CDR3 with reference TRBV29-1 and TRBJ1-2 gives the whole variable domain SAVISQKPSRDICQRGTSLTIQCQVDSQVTMMFWYRQQPGQSLTLIATANQGSEATYESGFVIDKFPISRPNLTFSTLTVSNMSPEDSSIYLCSGFTGDGYGYTFGSGTRLTVV.

The V gene is TRBV27, the J gene TRBJ1-2, with 7 bases identical to TRBD1. Looked up from germline, CDR1 is MNHEY and CDR2 is SMNVEV (reference sequence). With 5 bases clipped from V and 4 bases from J, the junction kept 4 bases outside the gene matches. This CDR3 comprises 13 residues. The CDR3: CASSMGQIYGYTF. In DNA, the CDR3 is TGTGCCAGCAGTATGGGACAGATCTATGGCTACACCTTC.

J is TRBJ1-1 and V is TRBV12-3 or TRBV12-4; TRBD1 matches 7 bases. This CDR3 region has 12 residues. V lost 6 bases to trimming and J lost 8 bases; unmatched junction nucleotides: 6. CDR3 DNA: TGTGCCAGCAGATCGGACAGGCTAGAAGCTTTCTTT. Protein product: CASRSDRLEAFF.

The chain is built from TRBV11-3 and TRBJ2-7, with 11 bases aligning to TRBD1. The V and J ends lost 2 bases and 3 bases, in that order; junction bases with no gene match: 3. The CDR3 spans 15 residues. Germline V gene data show CDR1 as SGHNT and CDR2 as YENEEA. The DNA of the CDR3 is TGTGCCAGCAGCTTAACCGGGACAGGGGGCTACGAGCAGTACTTC. Translation: CASSLTGTGGYEQYF.

The gene calls are TRBV5-1 and TRBJ1-4; D gene uncertain. Germline V gene sequence: CDR1 SGHRS, CDR2 YFSETQ. V lost 0 bases to trimming and J lost 1 base, with 4 bases between them. This CDR3 contains 14 residues. The CDR3 DNA reads TGCGCCAGCAGCTTGGCCAGAACTAATGAAAAACTGTTTTTT. Its protein product is CASSLARTNEKLFF. The full variable domain, with the rest looked up from reference TRBV5-1 and TRBJ1-4, is KAGVTQTPRYLIKTRGQQVTLSCSPISGHRSVSWYQQTPGQGLQFLFEYFSETQRNKGNFPGRFSGRQFSNSRSEMNVSTLELGDSALYLCASSLARTNEKLFFGSGTQLSVL.

The chain employs TRBV30 and TRBJ2-1; D is ambiguous. The CDR3 loop spans 13 amino acids. Trimming left V 0 bases short and J 5 bases short, with 8 bases between. Germline CDR1 is GTSNPN and CDR2 is SVGIG (reference sequence). The CDR3 region is CAWSVFGDNEQFF. The CDR3 DNA reads TGTGCCTGGAGTGTGTTTGGAGACAATGAGCAGTTCTTC.

The rearrangement links TRBV6-5 to TRBJ1-3; D unclear. The V and J ends lost 8 bases and 1 base respectively, with 9 bases between them. CDR1 MNHEY and CDR2 SVGAGI come from the germline V gene. The CDR3 is 13 residues long. CDR3 in amino acids: CASEMSSGNTIYF. CDR3 coding DNA: TGTGCCAGCGAGATGTCATCTGGAAACACCATATATTTT.

The chain is built from TRBV7-2 and TRBJ1-1; 7 bases map to TRBD1. CDR3 length: 12 residues. Germline V gene data show CDR1 as SGHTA and CDR2 as FQGNSA. V dropped 5 bases and J dropped 11; count of bases not matched to a gene: 8. The CDR3 nucleotides read TGTGCCAGCAGCCTAATGGACAGGAGGGCTTTCTTT. Amino acid sequence: CASSLMDRRAFF. The entire variable domain, with the rest obtained from reference TRBV7-2 and TRBJ1-1, is as follows: GAGVSQSPSNKVTEKGKDVELRCDPISGHTALYWYRQSLGQGLEFLIYFQGNSAPDKSGLPSDRFSAERTGGSVSTLTIQRTQQEDSAVYLCASSLMDRRAFFGQGTRLTVV.

V gene TRBV2 combines with J gene TRBJ1-5; D ambiguous. V was clipped by 1 base and J by 2 bases, with 12 bases between them. The CDR3 spans 16 residues. Germline V gene sequence: CDR1 SNHLY, CDR2 FYNNEI. CDR3 DNA sequence: TGTGCCAGCAGTGAAGGGACTCCGGTACGCAATCAGCCCCAGCATTTT. Residues: CASSEGTPVRNQPQHF.

This chain links TRBV29-1 with TRBJ1-1; D is uncertain. This CDR3 region has 13 residues. Deletions cut 6 bases from V and 5 bases from J, with 16 bases between. CDR1 and CDR2 (germline): SQVTM, ANQGSEA. CDR3 region: CSVRGLEGTEAFF. The CDR3 region has the DNA TGCAGCGTACGGGGTTTAGAGGGTACTGAAGCTTTCTTT.

The chain recombines TRBV5-1 with TRBJ1-2; TRBD1 agrees at 9 bases. The germline V gene encodes CDR1 SGHRS and CDR2 YFSETQ. The CDR3 totals 16 residues. Losses at the gene ends were 0 bases for V and 7 bases for J; bases not matched to a gene: 10. Here the CDR3 reads CASSLGGGTGSAGYTF. The CDR3, as DNA: TGCGCCAGCAGCTTGGGGGGCGGGACAGGGTCTGCTGGCTACACCTTC.

This rearrangement joins TRBV7-6 to TRBJ2-2; no reliable D call. Trimming removed 1 base from V and 0 bases from J, with 9 bases in between. This CDR3 has 16 residues. CDR1 and CDR2 (germline): SGHVS, FNYEAQ. The chain's CDR3 is CASSLVGSPNTGELFF. CDR3 coding DNA: TGTGCCAGCAGCTTAGTGGGCTCCCCGAACACCGGGGAGCTGTTTTTT.

The table lists this clone with a count of one. The chain uses TRBV9 and TRBJ2-1; the match to TRBD1 covers 12 bases. Trimming removed 3 bases from V and 8 bases from J; junction bases left unmatched: 12. The CDR3 is made up of 17 amino acids. Germline V CDR1 and CDR2: SGDLS, YYNGEE. CDR3 sequence: CASSEPTGTGGKDEQFF. The CDR3 bases are TGTGCCAGCAGCGAACCGACCGGGACAGGGGGCAAGGATGAGCAGTTCTTC. The full variable domain, with the rest looked up from reference TRBV9 and TRBJ2-1, is DSGVTQTPKHLITATGQRVTLRCSPRSGDLSVYWYQQSLDQGLQFLIQYYNGEERAKGNILERFSAQQFPDLHSELNLSSLELGDSALYFCASSEPTGTGGKDEQFFGPGTRLTVL.

This rearrangement joins TRBV5-6 to TRBJ2-7, with 9 bases lining up with TRBD1. J gave up 0 bases and V 4 bases, and 5 bases lay outside the gene matches. CDR1 and CDR2 from the germline V gene are SGHDT and YYEEEE. The CDR3 sequence is 15 residues long. CDR3 protein: CASSPGTGPSYEQYF. CDR3 nucleotides: TGTGCCAGCAGCCCCGGGACAGGGCCCTCCTACGAGCAGTACTTC.

The rearrangement uses TRBV19 and TRBJ1-5; D perhaps matches TRBD1 (5 bases). The CDR3 is 17 amino acids. The germline gives CDR1 LNHDA, CDR2 SQIVND (reference sequence). Trimming removed 0 bases from V and 0 bases from J, with 12 bases in between. CDR3 residues: CASSIDFDSYSNQPQHF. DNA of the CDR3: TGTGCCAGTAGTATAGACTTTGACAGTTATAGCAATCAGCCCCAGCATTTT.

The table lists this clone with a count of one. The rearrangement joins TRBV11-2 to TRBJ2-2; the D is unclear. Trimming removed 0 bases from V and 7 bases from J, with 9 bases in between. This CDR3 has 14 residues. CDR1 and CDR2 (germline): SGHAT, FQNNGV. CDR3 nucleotides: TGTGCCAGCAGCTTAGAGTATGAGCACGGGGAGCTGTTTTTT. This encodes CASSLEYEHGELFF.

The J gene is TRBJ2-2, the V gene TRBV16, with D perhaps matching TRBD2 (5 bases). Per the germline V gene, CDR1 is KGHSY and CDR2 is FQNENV. CDR3 length: 17 residues. The V and J ends lost 4 bases and 5 bases respectively, with 20 bases between them. CDR3 DNA: TGTGCCAGCAGCCCTCAGCCGGGGTCCTTTATGACCGGGGAGCTGTTTTTT. Encoded protein: CASSPQPGSFMTGELFF.

Only a few counts were recorded for this clone. This chain connects TRBV19 to TRBJ1-1, with D possibly TRBD1 on 5 matching bases. The CDR3 covers 14 residues. Germline V gene lookup returns CDR1 LNHDA and CDR2 SQIVND (reference sequence). With 6 bases removed from V and 5 bases from J, the gap between germline ends came to 16 bases. DNA for the CDR3: TGTGCCAGTAGCTGGGGGAGGGGTGGGACTGAAGCTTTCTTT. This encodes CASSWGRGGTEAFF.